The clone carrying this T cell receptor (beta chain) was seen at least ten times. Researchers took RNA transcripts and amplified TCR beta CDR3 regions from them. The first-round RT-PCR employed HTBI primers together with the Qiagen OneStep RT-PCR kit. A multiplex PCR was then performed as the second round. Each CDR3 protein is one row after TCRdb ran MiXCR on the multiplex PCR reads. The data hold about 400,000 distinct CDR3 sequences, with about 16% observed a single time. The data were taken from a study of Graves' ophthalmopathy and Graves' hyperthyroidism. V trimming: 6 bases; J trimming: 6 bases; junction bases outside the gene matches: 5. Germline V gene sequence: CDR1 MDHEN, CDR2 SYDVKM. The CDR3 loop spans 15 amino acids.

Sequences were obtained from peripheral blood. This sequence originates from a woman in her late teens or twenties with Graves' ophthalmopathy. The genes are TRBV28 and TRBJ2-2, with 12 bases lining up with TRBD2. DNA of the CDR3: TGTGCCAGCAGCCCAGGACTAGCGGGACCCGGGGAGCTGTTTTTT. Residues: CASSPGLAGPGELFF.